Below, 18 T cell receptor beta chains from the same sample are listed, as sequenced in a study of neurological immune-mediated disorders. Each CDR3 protein gets one entry after TCRdb re-called the 5' RACE reads with MiXCR. The table includes about 71,000 distinct CDR3 sequences, 4.5% detected once. Material for sequencing was PBMCs. The receptors derive from a young man with multiple sclerosis.

There are a few counts of this clonotype. The rearrangement joins TRBV20-1 to TRBJ1-6; D is possibly TRBD1 (6 bases). The germline gives CDR1 DFQATT, CDR2 SNEGSKA (reference sequence). With 4 bases removed from V and 3 bases from J, the gap between germline ends came to 16 bases. This CDR3 is built from 16 residues. The CDR3 DNA reads as TGCAGTGCTATTATGACTCCGGGACACTATAATTCACCCCTCCACTTT. It is translated as CSAIMTPGHYNSPLHF.

This clonotype has ten or more counts. The gene calls are TRBV24-1 and TRBJ1-2, with TRBD1 as a possible D gene (6 bases). Germline values: CDR1 KGHDR, CDR2 SFDVKD. V lost 9 bases to trimming and J lost 2 bases, with 18 bases between them. CDR3 size: 15 residues. CDR3 region: CATEAATGSNYGYTF. CDR3 in DNA: TGTGCCACCGAAGCCGCGACAGGCTCAAACTATGGCTACACCTTC.

This clonotype has a count of ten or more. The genes are TRBV5-6 and TRBJ1-1; TRBD1 is a possible D gene (6 bases). V was trimmed by 0 bases and J by 3 bases, leaving 12 bases between them. This CDR3 contains 15 residues. Per germline, CDR1 SGHDT and CDR2 YYEEEE. CDR3 in amino acids: CASSLGRGFDTEAFF. The CDR3 nucleotides are TGTGCCAGCAGCTTGGGTAGGGGGTTCGACACTGAAGCTTTCTTT.

At least ten counts were recorded for this clonotype. The chain couples TRBV20-1 to TRBJ2-5, with D maybe TRBD2 (6 bases). V was cut by 3 bases and J by 2 bases, with 7 bases left in between. Per germline, CDR1 DFQATT and CDR2 SNEGSKA (reference sequence). The CDR3 consists of 12 residues. Written as DNA, the CDR3 is TGCAGTGCTAGTCGGGGGCAAGAGACCCAGTACTTC. Its protein product is CSASRGQETQYF.

This clonotype showed up many times. Written as DNA, the CDR3 is TGCGCCAGCAGCTACAGGACTGAAAAAGATACGCAGTATTTT. It codes for CASSYRTEKDTQYF. The chain combines TRBV5-1 with TRBJ2-3; TRBD1 or TRBD2 may be the D gene (5 bases each). CDR3 length: 14 residues. Germline CDR1 and CDR2: SGHRS and YFSETQ. V shed 3 bases and J shed 5 bases, with 13 bases lying between them. Filled out from reference TRBV5-1 and TRBJ2-3, the complete variable domain reads KAGVTQTPRYLIKTRGQQVTLSCSPISGHRSVSWYQQTPGQGLQFLFEYFSETQRNKGNFPGRFSGRQFSNSRSEMNVSTLELGDSALYLCASSYRTEKDTQYFGPGTRLTVL.

This clonotype has a count of ten or more. The gene calls are TRBV7-8 and TRBJ2-7; a possible D gene is TRBD1 (5 bases). The germline V gene has CDR1 SGHVS and CDR2 FQNEAQ. The CDR3 consists of 13 residues. V was shortened by 3 bases and J by 2 bases, with 8 bases between the two germline ends. As DNA, the CDR3 is TGTGCCAGCAGCTTGGGCAGGGCCTACGAGCAGTACTTC. Its translation: CASSLGRAYEQYF. Together with reference TRBV7-8 and TRBJ2-7, the CDR3 gives the full variable domain: GAGVSQSPRYKVAKRGQDVALRCDPISGHVSLFWYQQALGQGPEFLTYFQNEAQLDKSGLPSDRFFAERPEGSVSTLKIQRTQQEDSAVYLCASSLGRAYEQYFGPGTRLTVT.

The V and J genes are TRBV11-2 and TRBJ2-1; D possibly uses TRBD1 or TRBD2 (5 bases each). Looked up from germline, CDR1 is SGHAT and CDR2 is FQNNGV. The CDR3 is made up of 15 amino acids. The germline V and J ends were trimmed by 5 bases and 8 bases, with 19 bases remaining between them. The CDR3 bases are TGTGCCAGCAGCCGACTGGGGGTGTGGGGCTATGAGCAGTTCTTC. Translated, it gives CASSRLGVWGYEQFF.

This clonotype was detected once. The chain joins TRBV18 to TRBJ1-5; a weak D match, TRBD1 (5 bases). Between the trimmed V and J ends, which lost 6 bases and 5 bases, there was a span of 17 bases. CDR1 KGHSH and CDR2 LQKENI come from the germline V gene. There are 15 residues in the CDR3. In DNA form, the CDR3 reads TGTGCCAGCTCCCTCGGGGCGGGGTTTCATCAGCCCCAGCATTTT. Residues: CASSLGAGFHQPQHF. The full variable domain, its missing parts supplied by reference TRBV18 and TRBJ1-5, is NAGVMQNPRHLVRRRGQEARLRCSPMKGHSHVYWYRQLPEEGLKFMVYLQKENIIDESGMPKERFSAEFPKEGPSILRIQQVVRGDSAAYFCASSLGAGFHQPQHFGDGTRLSIL.

At least ten counts were recorded for this clonotype. The CDR3 DNA follows: TGCGCCAGCAGCCAAGTGGACAGGGGCGACTACGAGCAGTACTTC. Translating it yields CASSQVDRGDYEQYF. The chain combines TRBV4-1 with TRBJ2-7; 9 nucleotides line up with TRBD1. V lost 1 base to trimming and J lost 3 bases; unmatched junction nucleotides: 4. Per the germline V gene, CDR1 is MGHRA and CDR2 is YSYEKL. The CDR3 loop spans 15 amino acids.

The sample holds many counts of this clonotype. The J gene is TRBJ1-1, the V gene TRBV5-1, with D maybe TRBD1 (5 bases). Trimming stripped 5 bases from V and 10 bases from J, with 21 bases between. Germline V gene lookup returns CDR1 SGHRS and CDR2 YFSETQ. This CDR3 has 14 residues. Here the CDR3 DNA reads TGCGCCAGCAGTCCCCTTATTACGGGGGTCGGAGCTTTCTTT. It encodes CASSPLITGVGAFF. The entire variable domain, with the rest obtained from reference TRBV5-1 and TRBJ1-1, is as follows: KAGVTQTPRYLIKTRGQQVTLSCSPISGHRSVSWYQQTPGQGLQFLFEYFSETQRNKGNFPGRFSGRQFSNSRSEMNVSTLELGDSALYLCASSPLITGVGAFFGQGTRLTVV.

This chain links TRBV12-3 or TRBV12-4 with TRBJ2-5; possibly TRBD1 or TRBD2 for D (5 bases each). V lost 11 bases, J lost 1 base, and 11 bases lay in between. This CDR3 is built from 12 residues. DNA for the CDR3: TGTGCCGCGAAGAGGGGCCAAGAGACCCAGTACTTC. Amino acids: CAAKRGQETQYF.

This clonotype has more than one count but fewer than ten. V gene TRBV6-5 combines with J gene TRBJ2-1; D call uncertain. Trimming took 3 bases from V and 4 from J, leaving 7 bases between them. Germline lookup yields CDR1 MNHEY and CDR2 SVGAGI. The CDR3 is 13 amino acids. The DNA for the CDR3 is TGTGCCAGCAGTTATAGGCAGTACAATGAGCAGTTCTTC. Amino acids: CASSYRQYNEQFF.

This clonotype appeared many times. V and J are TRBV5-5 and TRBJ2-1, with D hard to call. The V end lost 2 bases, the J end lost 4 bases, and 13 bases lay between the germline ends. This CDR3 contains 15 residues. Germline V gene data show CDR1 as SGHKS and CDR2 as YYEKEE (reference sequence). The CDR3 DNA reads TGTGCCAGCAGCTTCGCGACGGGCGCTTACAATGAGCAGTTCTTC. It specifies CASSFATGAYNEQFF.

This chain uses TRBV6-6 with TRBJ2-7; TRBD1 matches at 9 bases. CDR1 and CDR2 from the germline V gene are MNHNY and SVGAGI (reference sequence). The CDR3 runs to 13 residues. With V trimmed by 5 bases and J by 4 bases, 3 bases remained unmatched. CDR3: CASSTGGGYEQYF. CDR3 in DNA: TGTGCCAGCAGTACAGGGGGCGGTTACGAGCAGTACTTC.

In this sample, this clonotype is medium-sized. This chain joins TRBV5-5 and TRBJ2-3; a possible D gene is TRBD2 (5 bases). CDR1 is SGHKS and CDR2 is YYEKEE in the germline V gene (reference sequence). The CDR3 covers 15 residues. V was shortened by 6 bases and J by 4 bases, with 18 bases between the two germline ends. The CDR3 sequence is CASTLDGVVADTQYF. The CDR3 bases are TGTGCCAGCACTTTGGACGGGGTTGTAGCAGATACGCAGTATTTT.

Details on this clonotype: The junction shows a germline mismatch at one end, possibly a read error. The J gene is TRBJ1-5, the V gene TRBV12-3 or TRBV12-4; 10 nucleotides line up with TRBD1. CDR3 length: 13 residues. The CDR3: CATGQGSNQPQNF. The DNA for the CDR3 is TGTGCCACGGGACAGGGGAGCAATCAGCCCCAGAATTTT.

This clonotype was picked up many times. The chain has TRBV7-6 and TRBJ2-3, with D unresolved. The V gene's germline CDR1 is SGHVS and CDR2 FNYEAQ. V was pared by 4 bases and J by 6 bases, with 17 bases between. This CDR3 region has 15 residues. CDR3 amino acids: CASSSDAPSTDTQYF. The CDR3 bases are TGTGCCAGCAGCTCCGACGCCCCGTCAACGGATACGCAGTATTTT.

The J gene is TRBJ1-1, the V gene TRBV20-1, with 7 bases identical to TRBD1. This CDR3 contains 13 residues. V shed 5 bases and J 7 bases; nucleotides not matched to a gene: 10. Germline values: CDR1 DFQATT, CDR2 SNEGSKA (reference sequence). In DNA, the CDR3 is TGCAGTGCTTCAGGCAGGGGGATCGGTGAAGCTTTCTTT. This sequence encodes CSASGRGIGEAFF.